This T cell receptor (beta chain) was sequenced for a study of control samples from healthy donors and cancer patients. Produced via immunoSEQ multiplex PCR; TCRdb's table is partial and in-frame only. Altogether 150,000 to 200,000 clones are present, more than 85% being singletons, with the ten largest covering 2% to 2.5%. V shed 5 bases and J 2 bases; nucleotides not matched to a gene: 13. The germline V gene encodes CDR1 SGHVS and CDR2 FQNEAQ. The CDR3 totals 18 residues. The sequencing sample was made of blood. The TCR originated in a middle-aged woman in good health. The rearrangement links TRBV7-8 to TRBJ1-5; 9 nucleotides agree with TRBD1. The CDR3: CASSMGPSTGGGNQPQHF. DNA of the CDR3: TGTGCCAGCAGCATGGGGCCATCGACAGGGGGTGGCAATCAGCCCCAGCATTTT.